Listed here is a single T cell receptor beta chain. This clonotype has ten or more counts. Its antigen is unknown. No base-level quality is on record; no much larger clone is a single base apart. These data are taken from a study of regulatory T cells in long-lasting Graves disease (dated by TCRdb to 2020 to 2022). Study-wide context: In the newly diagnosed Graves' disease group, patients had been taking antithyroid drugs for less than 3 months. Persistent Graves' disease patients were compared with newly diagnosed Graves' disease patients by peripheral blood TCR sequencing and RNA sequencing. The study was registered as a clinical trial and conducted in China. A total of some 35 samples underwent TCR sequencing, from about 13 patients with persistent Graves' disease and some 20 patients with newly diagnosed Graves' disease.

The method behind the library was multiplex PCR. Instrument on record: Illumina HiSeq 4000. TCR beta libraries were built with iRepertoire HTBI primers and Arm-PCR amplification of CDR3 regions. Before sequencing, the PCR products underwent gel purification. On the authors' methods: Across samples, about 63 TRBV and 13 to 15 TRBJ segments were identified and used for gene usage analysis of CDR3 amino acid clonotypes. COPE and FqMerger were used to merge the filtered high-quality paired reads into contigs. BLAST was used to align contigs to IMGT TRBV, TRBD and TRBJ reference genes, with CDR3 defined following IMGT. Highly expanded clones were defined as clonotypes with a frequency above 0.1%. Shannon entropy was used to measure repertoire diversity, and the Gini coefficient was used to measure V-J evenness. A clonotype found in more than one individual was treated as public. TCRdb applied fastp at Q25 and MiXCR to the public reads, then kept only in-frame beta chains. Each entry merges the rows of one CDR3 protein and shows their most common DNA and genes. V and J calls and clone size were set by TCRdb, not the authors. This sample has 550,000 or so distinct CDR3 sequences in its table, and 9.5% to 15% of those were observed once. Jointly, the top ten make up about 8.9% of the sample.

From its cysteine to its phenylalanine, the CDR3 spans 14 amino acids. The kept DNA is CDR3 alone, 42 bases in frame from the first base. The junction carries 9 bases between V and J, which are trimmed by 1 base and 4 bases respectively. For CDR1 and CDR2, the germline V gene lists SGHAT and FQNNGV. The time point label on this specimen signifies: newly diagnosed GD, antithyroid drugs for less than 3 months. For both TCR sequencing and RNA sequencing, RNA was extracted from PBMCs using TRIzol. The diagnosis of Graves' disease followed American Thyroid Association guidelines. Patients were recruited from an endocrinology department in Xi'an, China. Each patient gave roughly 10 milliliters of peripheral blood, collected in an EDTA anticoagulant tube. Ficoll Paque Plus density gradient separation was used to isolate PBMCs, and no further T cell sorting was performed. RNA quality was checked with an Agilent 2100 Bioanalyzer and agarose gel, and concentration with a NanoDrop 2000.

The investigation overall reported the following: Sequencing and analysis were limited to the TCR beta chain. The small sample size was acknowledged by the authors as a limitation that may reduce accuracy. Compared with newly diagnosed patients, patients with persistent Graves' disease had lower TCR Shannon entropy and fewer highly expanded clones, which suggests clonal expansion. The study examined only peripheral blood because the primary lesion, thyroid tissue, could not be accessed. Persistent disease showed preferential use of TRBV28, TRBJ1-2 and TRBJ2-5, whereas newly diagnosed disease favored TRBV20-1 and TRBJ2-1. Persistent patients shared more public clonotypes among themselves (over 2,500) than newly diagnosed patients did (over 900).

The sample also formed part of further work on T cells in Graves' hyperthyroidism and ophthalmopathy. As described in the second report: A patient counted as having stable Graves' hyperthyroidism if no progression to ophthalmopathy occurred over 18 months of follow-up. Hyperthyroidism patients were newly diagnosed, with disease duration under 2 months, and aged 18 to 65 years. Any patient with an uncontrolled infection, another autoimmune disease, pregnancy or lactation was excluded. Diagnoses relied on clinical symptoms, serum thyroxine and TRAb, thyroid ultrasound and orbital computed tomography. The first round of RT-PCR for the TCR CDR3 was performed with the HTBI primer set and the Qiagen OneStep RT-PCR kit. Most expanded thyroid clonotypes (frequency above 0.001) were also found in blood, which suggests that blood repertoires may mirror thyroid immune responses. In cross-validation, a model built on a 13 V-J signature told ophthalmopathy apart from stable hyperthyroidism with over 85% sensitivity and about 81% specificity, and in testing the same model reached 80%/75%. In validation, the model predicted progression to ophthalmopathy with approximately 70% sensitivity and roughly 75% specificity, a median of 6.5 months before onset. A discovery cohort of fewer than 110 patients, 43 with Graves' ophthalmopathy and 55 to 60 with stable Graves' hyperthyroidism, was used to find distinguishing TCR V-J signatures. Whether ophthalmopathy could be predicted prospectively was tested in an independent validation cohort made up of under 20 hyperthyroidism patients plus 17 patients who later progressed to ophthalmopathy. For training and testing, the 100 or so patients in the discovery cohort were randomly divided in a 7:3 ratio. In addition, the study compared T-cell repertoires in thyroid tissue and in blood from five or six Graves' hyperthyroidism patients. After blood sampling, hyperthyroidism patients were treated with methimazole at a starting dose of 30 mg daily, and ophthalmopathy patients were treated with high-dose intravenous methylprednisolone. A second multiplex PCR round built the libraries, followed by size selection and purification. The libraries were sequenced on an Illumina HiSeq2000 using paired-end 100 bp reads. SOAPnuke was used to process the raw data, throwing out any read that contained adapters or uncalled bases, had a mean Phred below 15, or lacked an exact constant-primer or identifier match. High-quality paired reads were merged with COPE v1.2.5, and unique nucleotide sequences were defined as clonotypes. MiTCR v1.1 was used to align the clonotypes against IMGT TRBV, TRBD and TRBJ reference segments. Only V-J combinations with frequency above 0.0001, covering about 99% of repertoires, were analysed. The TCS score was defined as the ratio of F50 (clonal expansion) to E x V (chaos), calculated using BLOSUM62-based TCRdist between CDR3 peptides within each V-J. Welch's t-statistics and random forest reduced 500 to 650 V-J features to 10 to 15, which were used in a naive Bayes classifier (R e1071). Sample size was not statistically predetermined, and blinding of investigators to group allocation was not performed. The paper reports TCR Vbeta CDR3 sequencing of 135 peripheral blood samples: approximately 41 ophthalmopathy, fewer than 80 hyperthyroidism and around 17 progressor patients.

The input for sequencing was peripheral blood mononuclear cells (PBMCs), taken at new diagnosis, from a patient treated with antithyroid drugs. The origin of this receptor is a woman aged 25-40 years with Graves disease. Donor details come from another sample of the same person, matched by shared clones. The chain is encoded by TRBV11-2 joined to TRBJ2-3, and the D gene may be TRBD2, 5 bases matching. The CDR3 corresponds to CASSLGGGADTQYF. The DNA reads as follows: TGTGCCAGCAGCTTAGGTGGAGGCGCAGATACGCAGTATTTT.